This is a list of T cell receptor beta chains from one sample in a study of neurological immune-mediated disorders. One entry per CDR3 protein, called by TCRdb with MiXCR from the 5' RACE reads. The table has over 90,000 distinct CDR3 sequences, 10% to 12% seen once. The specimen was PBMCs. The origin of the receptors is a female donor with HTLV-1-associated myelopathy (HAM/TSP). Both conserved end residues are part of each CDR3. The order of the fields is clone size, J gene, D gene, V gene, CDR3 protein, CDR3 DNA. A D gene is named only where the DNA matches it firmly. Clone sizes are given selectively: once, few, many, or a class where the clone is expanded.

>NA|TRBJ1-5|NA|TRBV5-4
CASSCRRRSCNQPQHF
TGTGCCAGCAGCTGCAGACGACGGAGTTGCAATCAGCCCCAGCATTTT
>many|TRBJ2-7|TRBD1|TRBV3-1
CASSQSGGQGNEQYF
TGTGCCAGCAGCCAGTCGGGGGGACAGGGAAACGAGCAGTACTTC
>many|TRBJ1-1|NA|TRBV7-9
CASSTRQRLNTEAFF
TGTGCCAGCAGCACGAGACAGCGCCTGAACACTGAAGCTTTCTTT
>many|TRBJ2-7|TRBD1|TRBV4-1
CASSQGLHNWDRAYEQYF
TGCGCCAGCAGCCAAGGCTTGCATAACTGGGACAGGGCTTACGAGCAGTACTTC
>many|TRBJ2-2|TRBD1|TRBV28
CASRRQGTYTGELFF
TGTGCCAGCAGGAGACAGGGGACCTACACCGGGGAGCTGTTTTTT
>few|TRBJ2-7|NA|TRBV2
CASRIGAAAYEQYF
TGTGCCAGCAGGATTGGAGCGGCGGCCTACGAGCAGTACTTC
>few|TRBJ2-7|NA|TRBV5-1
CASSLDSGSPYEQYF
TGCGCCAGCAGCTTGGATTCGGGGTCTCCCTACGAGCAGTACTTC
>few|TRBJ1-1|NA|TRBV25-1
CASSGSTDLVSFF
TGTGCCAGCAGTGGATCGACAGACCTTGTGTCTTTCTTT
>NA|TRBJ2-3|NA|TRBV2
CASSGPPRGTQYF
TGTGCCAGCAGTGGCCCCCCCCGTGGTACGCAGTATTTT
>many|TRBJ1-5|NA|TRBV7-9
CASSQGVYEGNQPQHF
TGTGCCAGCAGCCAAGGTGTCTACGAGGGCAATCAGCCCCAGCATTTT
>many|TRBJ2-7|TRBD1|TRBV28
CASTRQGRLYEQYF
TGTGCCAGCACCCGACAGGGGCGCCTATACGAGCAGTACTTC
>NA|TRBJ1-2|NA|TRBV5-1
CASSLATYRDGYTF
TGCGCCAGCAGCTTGGCAACCTACAGGGATGGCTACACCTTC
>many|TRBJ1-5|TRBD1|TRBV18
CASSDRDRGSNQPQHF
TGTGCCAGCTCAGACCGGGACAGGGGTAGCAATCAGCCCCAGCATTTT
>many|TRBJ2-3|TRBD2|TRBV9
CASSVRTSVSTDTQYF
TGTGCCAGCAGCGTAAGGACTAGCGTCAGCACAGATACGCAGTATTTT
>few|TRBJ2-2|TRBD2|TRBV20-1
CSARDLLAGGNTGELFF
TGCAGTGCTAGAGATCTGCTAGCGGGGGGGAACACCGGGGAGCTGTTTTTT
>many|TRBJ2-2|NA|TRBV27
CASMITNTGELFF
TGTGCCAGCATGATAACGAACACCGGGGAGCTGTTTTTT
>many|TRBJ2-1|TRBD2|TRBV5-1
CASSLEAGEYNEQFF
TGCGCCAGCAGCTTGGAAGCGGGGGAGTACAATGAGCAGTTCTTC
>many|TRBJ2-7|TRBD1|TRBV9
CASSVDVGQGRSEQYF
TGTGCCAGCAGCGTAGATGTAGGACAGGGAAGGAGCGAGCAGTACTTC
>many|TRBJ2-5|TRBD2|TRBV20-1
CSARALAGRYQETQYF
TGCAGTGCTAGAGCACTAGCGGGGAGGTACCAAGAGACCCAGTACTTC
>few|TRBJ2-2|NA|TRBV25-1
CASISRDGVAGELFF
TGTGCCAGCATAAGTAGGGACGGAGTCGCCGGGGAGCTGTTTTTT